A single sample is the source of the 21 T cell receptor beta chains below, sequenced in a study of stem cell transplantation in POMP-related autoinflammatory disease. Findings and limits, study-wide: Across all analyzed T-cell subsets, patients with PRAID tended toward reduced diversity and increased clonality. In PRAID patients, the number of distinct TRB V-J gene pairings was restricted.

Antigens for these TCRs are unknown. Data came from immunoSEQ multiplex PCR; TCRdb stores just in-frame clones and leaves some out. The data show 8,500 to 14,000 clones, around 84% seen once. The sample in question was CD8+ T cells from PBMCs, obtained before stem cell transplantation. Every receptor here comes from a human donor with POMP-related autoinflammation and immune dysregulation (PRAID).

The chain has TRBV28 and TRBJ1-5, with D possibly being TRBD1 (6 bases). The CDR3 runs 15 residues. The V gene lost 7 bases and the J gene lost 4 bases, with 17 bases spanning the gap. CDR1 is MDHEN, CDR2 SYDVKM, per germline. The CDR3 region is CASKLPGHYNQPQHF. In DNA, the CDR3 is TGTGCCAGCAAACTGCCGGGACACTATAATCAGCCCCAGCATTTT. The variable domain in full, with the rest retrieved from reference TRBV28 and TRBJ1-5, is DVKVTQSSRYLVKRTGEKVFLECVQDMDHENMFWYRQDPGLGLRLIYFSYDVKMKEKGDIPEGYSVSREKKERFSLILESASTNQTSMYLCASKLPGHYNQPQHFGDGTRLSIL.

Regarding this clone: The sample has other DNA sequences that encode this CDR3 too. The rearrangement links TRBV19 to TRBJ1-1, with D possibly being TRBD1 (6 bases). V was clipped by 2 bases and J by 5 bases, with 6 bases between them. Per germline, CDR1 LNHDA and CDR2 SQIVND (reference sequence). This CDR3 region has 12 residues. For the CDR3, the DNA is TGTGCCAGTAGTATAAGGGGGACTGAAGCTTTCTTT. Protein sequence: CASSIRGTEAFF.

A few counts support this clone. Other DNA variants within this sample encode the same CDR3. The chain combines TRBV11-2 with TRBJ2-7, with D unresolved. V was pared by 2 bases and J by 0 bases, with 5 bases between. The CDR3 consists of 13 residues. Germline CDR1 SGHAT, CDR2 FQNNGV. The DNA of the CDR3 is TGTGCCAGCAGCTTAACAGCCTCCTACGAGCAGTACTTC. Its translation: CASSLTASYEQYF.

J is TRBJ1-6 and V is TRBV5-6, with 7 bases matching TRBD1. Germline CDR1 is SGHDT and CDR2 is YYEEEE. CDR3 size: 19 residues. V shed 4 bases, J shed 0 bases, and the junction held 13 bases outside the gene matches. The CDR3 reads CASSPSRDSLSSYNSPLHF. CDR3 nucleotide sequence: TGTGCCAGCAGCCCCAGTAGGGACAGCTTGAGCTCCTATAATTCACCCCTCCACTTT.

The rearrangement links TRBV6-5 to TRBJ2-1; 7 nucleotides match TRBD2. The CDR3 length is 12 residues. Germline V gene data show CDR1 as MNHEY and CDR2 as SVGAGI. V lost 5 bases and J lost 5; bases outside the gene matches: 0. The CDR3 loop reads CASSSGNNEQFF. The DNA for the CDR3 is TGTGCCAGCAGTAGCGGGAACAATGAGCAGTTCTTC.

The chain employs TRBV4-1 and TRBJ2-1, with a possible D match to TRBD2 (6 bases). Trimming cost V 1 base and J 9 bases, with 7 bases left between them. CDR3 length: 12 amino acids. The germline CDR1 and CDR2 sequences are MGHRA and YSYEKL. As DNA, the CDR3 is TGCGCCAGCAGCCAAGTGGGGGGTGAGCAGTTCTTC. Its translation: CASSQVGGEQFF.

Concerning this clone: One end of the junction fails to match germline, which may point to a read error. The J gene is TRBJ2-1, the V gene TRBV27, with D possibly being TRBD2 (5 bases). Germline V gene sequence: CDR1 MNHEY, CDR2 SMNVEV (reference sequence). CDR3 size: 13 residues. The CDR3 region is CASSFDYFRRELF. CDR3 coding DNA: TGTGCCAGCAGTTTCGACTACTTTCGTCGAGAACTCTTC.

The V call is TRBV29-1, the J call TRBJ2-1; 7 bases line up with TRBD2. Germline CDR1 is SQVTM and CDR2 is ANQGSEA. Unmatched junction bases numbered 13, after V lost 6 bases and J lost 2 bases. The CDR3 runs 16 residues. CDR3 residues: CSVGGVASLTYNEQFF. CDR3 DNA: TGCAGCGTGGGGGGGGTAGCATCATTAACCTACAATGAGCAGTTCTTC.

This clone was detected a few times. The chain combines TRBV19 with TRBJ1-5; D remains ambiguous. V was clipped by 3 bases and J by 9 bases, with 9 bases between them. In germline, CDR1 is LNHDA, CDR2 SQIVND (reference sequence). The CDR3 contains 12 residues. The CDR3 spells CASSMELSPQHF. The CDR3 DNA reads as TGTGCCAGTAGTATGGAGTTGTCGCCCCAGCATTTT.

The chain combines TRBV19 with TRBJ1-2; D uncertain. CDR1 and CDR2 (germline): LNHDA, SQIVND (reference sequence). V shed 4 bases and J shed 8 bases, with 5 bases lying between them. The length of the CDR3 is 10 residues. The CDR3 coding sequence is TGTGCCAGTAGTAACCAGGGCTACACCTTC. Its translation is CASSNQGYTF. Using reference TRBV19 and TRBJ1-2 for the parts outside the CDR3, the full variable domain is DGGITQSPKYLFRKEGQNVTLSCEQNLNHDAMYWYRQDPGQGLRLIYYSQIVNDFQKGDIAEGYSVSREKKESFPLTVTSAQKNPTAFYLCASSNQGYTFGSGTRLTVV.

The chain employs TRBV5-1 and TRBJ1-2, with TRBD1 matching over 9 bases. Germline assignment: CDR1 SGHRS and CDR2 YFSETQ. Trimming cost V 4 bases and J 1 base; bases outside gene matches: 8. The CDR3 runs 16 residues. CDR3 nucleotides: TGCGCCAGCAGCCAGGGGACAGGGTTTGGTAACTATGGCTACACCTTC. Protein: CASSQGTGFGNYGYTF.

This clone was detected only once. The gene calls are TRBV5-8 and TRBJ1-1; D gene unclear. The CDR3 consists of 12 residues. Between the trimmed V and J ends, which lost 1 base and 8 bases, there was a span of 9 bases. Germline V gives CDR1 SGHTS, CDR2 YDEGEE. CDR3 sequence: CASSLSRLEAFF. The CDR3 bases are TGTGCCAGCAGCTTGTCCCGGTTGGAAGCTTTCTTT.

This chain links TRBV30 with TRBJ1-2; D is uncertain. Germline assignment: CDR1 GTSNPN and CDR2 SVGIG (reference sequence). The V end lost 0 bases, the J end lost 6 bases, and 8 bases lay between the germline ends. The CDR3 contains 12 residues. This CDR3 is CAWSVGPHGYTF. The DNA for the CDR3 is TGTGCCTGGAGTGTAGGCCCTCATGGCTACACCTTC.

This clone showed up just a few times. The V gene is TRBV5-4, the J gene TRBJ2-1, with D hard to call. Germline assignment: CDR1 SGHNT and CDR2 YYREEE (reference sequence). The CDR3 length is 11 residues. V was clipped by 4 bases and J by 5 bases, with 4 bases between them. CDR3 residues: CASSANNEQFF. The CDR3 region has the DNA TGTGCCAGCAGCGCGAACAATGAGCAGTTCTTC.

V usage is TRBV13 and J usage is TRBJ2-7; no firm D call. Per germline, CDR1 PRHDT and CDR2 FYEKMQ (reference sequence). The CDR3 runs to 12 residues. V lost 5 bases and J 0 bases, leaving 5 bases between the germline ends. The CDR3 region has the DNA TGTGCCAGCAGCGGCAGCTCCTACGAGCAGTACTTC. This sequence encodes CASSGSSYEQYF.

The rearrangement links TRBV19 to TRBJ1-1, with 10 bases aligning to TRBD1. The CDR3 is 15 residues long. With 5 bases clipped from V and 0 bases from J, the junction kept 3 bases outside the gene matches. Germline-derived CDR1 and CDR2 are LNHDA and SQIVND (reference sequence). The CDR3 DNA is TGTGCCAGTAGTTTGACAGGGGGCCTGAACACTGAAGCTTTCTTT. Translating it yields CASSLTGGLNTEAFF.

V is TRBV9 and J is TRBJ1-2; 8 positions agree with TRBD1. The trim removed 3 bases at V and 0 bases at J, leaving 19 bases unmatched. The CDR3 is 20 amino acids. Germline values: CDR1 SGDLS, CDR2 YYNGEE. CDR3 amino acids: CASSDDTNQGTGDTNYGYTF. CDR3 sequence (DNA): TGTGCCAGCAGCGATGACACCAACCAGGGGACAGGCGATACTAACTATGGCTACACCTTC.

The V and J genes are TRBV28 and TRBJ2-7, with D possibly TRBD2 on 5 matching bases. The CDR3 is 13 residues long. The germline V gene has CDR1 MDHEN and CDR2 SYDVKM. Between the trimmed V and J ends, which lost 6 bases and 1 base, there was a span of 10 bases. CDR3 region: CASSRTGSYEQYF. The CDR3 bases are TGTGCCAGCAGCCGGACGGGGTCCTACGAGCAGTACTTC.

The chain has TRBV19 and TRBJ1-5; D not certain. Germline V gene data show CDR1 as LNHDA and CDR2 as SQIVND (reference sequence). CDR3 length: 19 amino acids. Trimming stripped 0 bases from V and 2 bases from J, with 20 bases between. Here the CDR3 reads CASSIDGINVAEGNQPQHF. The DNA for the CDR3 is TGTGCCAGTAGTATAGATGGGATAAACGTGGCGGAAGGCAATCAGCCCCAGCATTTT.

CDR3 DNA sequence: TGTGCCAGCAGCTTAGGGGATAGCAATCAGCCCCAGCATTTT. This encodes CASSLGDSNQPQHF. The V and J genes are TRBV11-2 and TRBJ1-5; D ambiguous. Between the trimmed V and J ends, which lost 1 base and 0 bases, there was a span of 4 bases. Per germline, CDR1 SGHAT and CDR2 FQNNGV. CDR3 size: 14 residues.

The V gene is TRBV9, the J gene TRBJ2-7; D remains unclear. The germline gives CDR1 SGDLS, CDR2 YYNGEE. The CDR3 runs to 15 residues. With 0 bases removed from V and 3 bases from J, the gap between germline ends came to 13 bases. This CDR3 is CASSVGLVTHYEQYF. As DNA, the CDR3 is TGTGCCAGCAGCGTAGGCCTAGTTACTCACTACGAGCAGTACTTC.